This TCR beta chain was documented in a study of T cell responses to AZD1222 COVID-19 vaccine. Study-level points and caveats: Spike-specific TCR breadth and depth both grew after two AZD1222 doses.

Libraries were prepared by immunoSEQ multiplex PCR; TCRdb keeps only in-frame clonotypes and omits some of them. The table records about 120,000 clones, about 90% of them present only once. As regards this clone: Antigen: not known. Its ends do not fully match the called genes, so a read error is possible.

The CDR3 sequence is 17 residues long. From germline, CDR1 is SNHLY and CDR2 FYNNEI. The V and J genes are TRBV2 and TRBJ2-1; the match to TRBD2 covers 12 bases. The clonotype originates from an adult who received the AZD1222 COVID-19 vaccine. The starting material was peripheral blood, obtained 28 days after the second AZD1222 dose. The CDR3 DNA is TGTGCCAGCAGTCCCCTTCGACTAGCGGGAGAGGGTGATGAGCACTTCTTC. Protein sequence: CASSPLRLAGEGDEHFF.